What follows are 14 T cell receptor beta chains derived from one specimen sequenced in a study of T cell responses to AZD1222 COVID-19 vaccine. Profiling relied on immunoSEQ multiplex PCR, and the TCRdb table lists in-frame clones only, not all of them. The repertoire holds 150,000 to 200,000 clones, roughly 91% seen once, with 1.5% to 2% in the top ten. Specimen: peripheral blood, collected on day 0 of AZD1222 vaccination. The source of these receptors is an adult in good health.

CDR3 amino acids: CASSGPSGNQPQHF. CDR3 in DNA: TGTGCCAGTAGTGGTCCTAGCGGCAATCAGCCCCAGCATTTT. The V call is TRBV19, the J call TRBJ1-5; no firm D call. Germline V gives CDR1 LNHDA, CDR2 SQIVND (reference sequence). The CDR3 contains 14 residues. Deletions cut 5 bases from V and 2 bases from J, with 10 bases between.

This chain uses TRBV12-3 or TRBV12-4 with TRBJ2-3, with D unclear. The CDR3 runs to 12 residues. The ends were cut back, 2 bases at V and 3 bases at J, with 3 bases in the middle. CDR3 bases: TGTGCCAGCAGTTTAAGGACAGATACGCAGTATTTT. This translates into CASSLRTDTQYF.

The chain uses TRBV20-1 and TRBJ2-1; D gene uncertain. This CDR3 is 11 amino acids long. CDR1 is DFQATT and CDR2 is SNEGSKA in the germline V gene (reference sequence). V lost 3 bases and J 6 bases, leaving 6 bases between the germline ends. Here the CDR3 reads CSASIGNEQFF. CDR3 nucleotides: TGCAGTGCTAGTATCGGCAATGAGCAGTTCTTC.

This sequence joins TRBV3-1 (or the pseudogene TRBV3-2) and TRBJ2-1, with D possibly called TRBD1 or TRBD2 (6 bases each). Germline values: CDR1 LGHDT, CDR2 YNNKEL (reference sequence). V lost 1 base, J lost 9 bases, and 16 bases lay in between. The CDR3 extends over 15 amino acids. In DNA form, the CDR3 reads TGTGCCAGCAGCCAAGCCCCGGGGGCAAATGGTGAGCAGTTCTTC. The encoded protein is CASSQAPGANGEQFF.

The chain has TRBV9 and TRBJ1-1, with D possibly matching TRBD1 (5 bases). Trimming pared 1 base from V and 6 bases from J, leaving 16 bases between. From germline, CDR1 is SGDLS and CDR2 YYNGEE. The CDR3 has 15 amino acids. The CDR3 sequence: CASSVTQGAASEAFF. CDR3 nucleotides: TGTGCCAGCAGCGTAACGCAGGGAGCGGCATCTGAAGCTTTCTTT. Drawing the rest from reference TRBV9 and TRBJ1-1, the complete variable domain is DSGVTQTPKHLITATGQRVTLRCSPRSGDLSVYWYQQSLDQGLQFLIQYYNGEERAKGNILERFSAQQFPDLHSELNLSSLELGDSALYFCASSVTQGAASEAFFGQGTRLTVV.

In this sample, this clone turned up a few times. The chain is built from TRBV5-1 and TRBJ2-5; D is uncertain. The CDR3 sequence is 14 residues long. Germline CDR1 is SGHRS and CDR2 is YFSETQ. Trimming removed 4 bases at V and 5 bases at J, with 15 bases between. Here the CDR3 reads CASSRPTSRETQYF. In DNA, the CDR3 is TGCGCCAGCAGCCGTCCTACCTCCCGGGAGACCCAGTACTTC.

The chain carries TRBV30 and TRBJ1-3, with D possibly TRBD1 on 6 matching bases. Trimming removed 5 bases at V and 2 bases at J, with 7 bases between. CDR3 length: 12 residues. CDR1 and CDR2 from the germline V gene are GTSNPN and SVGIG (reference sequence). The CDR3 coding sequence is TGTGCCTGGGCAGGGGCTGGAAACACCATATATTTT. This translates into CAWAGAGNTIYF.

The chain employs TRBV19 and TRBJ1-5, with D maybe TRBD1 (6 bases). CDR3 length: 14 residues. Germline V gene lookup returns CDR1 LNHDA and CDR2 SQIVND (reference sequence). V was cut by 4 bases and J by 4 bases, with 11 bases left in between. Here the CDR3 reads CASSTNQGNQPQHF. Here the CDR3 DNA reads TGTGCCAGTAGTACTAATCAGGGGAATCAGCCCCAGCATTTT.

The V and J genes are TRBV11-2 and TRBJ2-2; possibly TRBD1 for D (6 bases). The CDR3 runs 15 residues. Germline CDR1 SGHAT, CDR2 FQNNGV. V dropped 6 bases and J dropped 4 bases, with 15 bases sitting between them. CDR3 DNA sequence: TGTGCCAGCAGTCCGACAGGCTTTCGCACCGGGGAGCTGTTTTTT. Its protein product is CASSPTGFRTGELFF.

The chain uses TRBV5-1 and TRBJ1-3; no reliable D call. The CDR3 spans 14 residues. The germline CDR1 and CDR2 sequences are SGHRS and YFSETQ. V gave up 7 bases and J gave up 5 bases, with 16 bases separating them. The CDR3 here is CASREGVNRNTIYF. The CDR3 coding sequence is TGCGCCAGCCGGGAGGGAGTAAACCGAAACACCATATATTTT.

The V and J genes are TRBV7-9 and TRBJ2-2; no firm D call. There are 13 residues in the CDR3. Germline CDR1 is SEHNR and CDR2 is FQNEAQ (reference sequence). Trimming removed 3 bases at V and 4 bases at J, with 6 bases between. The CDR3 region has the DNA TGTGCCAGCAGCTTGCCAGGCACCGGGGAGCTGTTTTTT. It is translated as CASSLPGTGELFF.

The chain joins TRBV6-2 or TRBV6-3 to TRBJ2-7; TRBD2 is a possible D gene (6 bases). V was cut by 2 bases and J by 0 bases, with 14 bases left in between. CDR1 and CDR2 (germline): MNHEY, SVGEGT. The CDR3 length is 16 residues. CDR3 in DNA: TGTGCCAGCAGTTACCTGGGACTTTTGAGCTCCTACGAGCAGTACTTC. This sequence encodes CASSYLGLLSSYEQYF.

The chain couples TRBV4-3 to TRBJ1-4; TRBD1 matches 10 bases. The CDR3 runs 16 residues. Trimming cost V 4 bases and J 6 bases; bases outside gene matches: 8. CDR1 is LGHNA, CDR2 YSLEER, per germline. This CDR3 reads CASSRERTGGYEKLFF. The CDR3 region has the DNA TGCGCCAGCAGCCGCGAAAGGACAGGGGGATATGAAAAACTGTTTTTT.

This CDR3 reads CASSFSPYNEQFF. CDR3 bases: TGTGCCAGCAGCTTTAGCCCCTACAATGAGCAGTTCTTC. The chain combines TRBV7-7 with TRBJ2-1, with D unresolved. The CDR3 totals 13 residues. V shed 3 bases and J shed 2 bases, with 5 bases lying between them. Germline CDR1 SSHAT, CDR2 FNYEAQ (reference sequence). The whole variable domain, remainder taken from reference TRBV7-7 and TRBJ2-1, is GAGVSQSPRYKVTKRGQDVTLRCDPISSHATLYWYQQALGQGPEFLTYFNYEAQPDKSGLPSDRFSAERPEGSISTLTIQRTEQRDSAMYRCASSFSPYNEQFFGPGTRLTVL.